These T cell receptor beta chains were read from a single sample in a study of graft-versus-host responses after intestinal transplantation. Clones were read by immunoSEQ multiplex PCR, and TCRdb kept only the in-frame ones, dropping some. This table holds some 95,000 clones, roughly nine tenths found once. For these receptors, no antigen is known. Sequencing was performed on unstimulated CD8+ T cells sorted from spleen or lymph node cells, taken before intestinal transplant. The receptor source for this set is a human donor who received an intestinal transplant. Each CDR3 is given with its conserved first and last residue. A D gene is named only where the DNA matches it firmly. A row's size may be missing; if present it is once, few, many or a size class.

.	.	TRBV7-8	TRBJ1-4	TGTGCCAGCAGCTTAAGCTGGGAGGGCCGCACTAATGAAAAACTGTTTTTT	CASSLSWEGRTNEKLFF
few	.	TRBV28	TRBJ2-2	TGTGCCAGCAGCCAGGACTTTTCGAACACCGGGGAGCTGTTTTTT	CASSQDFSNTGELFF
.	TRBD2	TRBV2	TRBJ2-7	TGTGCCAGCATGGGGGGGAACGTCTACGAGCAGTACTTC	CASMGGNVYEQYF
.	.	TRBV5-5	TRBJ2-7	TGTGCCAGCAGCTTGGCCGGAGGGACCTACGAGCAGTACTTC	CASSLAGGTYEQYF
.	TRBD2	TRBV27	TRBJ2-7	TGTGCCAGCAGTTTCCGAGCGGGAGTAGTATACGAGCAGTACTTC	CASSFRAGVVYEQYF
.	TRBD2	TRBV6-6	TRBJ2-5	TGTGCCAGCAGTTACTCCCTAGCGGGGGGGAAAGAGACCCAGTACTTC	CASSYSLAGGKETQYF
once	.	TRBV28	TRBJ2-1	TGTGCCAGCAGTTTAGGGGCTACCAATGAGCAGTTCTTC	CASSLGATNEQFF
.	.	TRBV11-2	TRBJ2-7	TGTGCCAGCAGCCATGGGGGGAACGAGCAGTACTTC	CASSHGGNEQYF
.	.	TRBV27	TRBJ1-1	TGTGCCAGCAGTTTTCTGAGGACAAACACTGAAGCTTTCTTT	CASSFLRTNTEAFF
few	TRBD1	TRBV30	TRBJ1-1	TGTGCCTGGAGTGGGGACAGGGGAGGCCCTGAAGCTTTCTTT	CAWSGDRGGPEAFF
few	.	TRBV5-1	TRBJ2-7	TGCGCCAGCAGGGAGGCATTGGGCTACGAGCAGTACTTC	CASREALGYEQYF
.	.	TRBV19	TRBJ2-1	TGTGCCAGTAGTATTCAGAGGAACTCCTACAATGAGCAGTTCTTC	CASSIQRNSYNEQFF
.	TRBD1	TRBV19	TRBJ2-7	TGTGCCAGTAGTATGACAGGGGGCTACGAGCAGTACTTC	CASSMTGGYEQYF
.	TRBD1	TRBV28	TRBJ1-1	TGTGCCAGCAGTGGCCTGCAACAGGTCAGGGGGACTGAAGCTTTCTTT	CASSGLQQVRGTEAFF
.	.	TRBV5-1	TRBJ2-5	TGCGCCAGCAGCCCCGTGGGGGGGCTGGAGACCCAGTACTTC	CASSPVGGLETQYF
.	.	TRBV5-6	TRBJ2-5	TGTGCCAGCAGCTTGCCGGGGTCCCAAGAGACCCAGTACTTC	CASSLPGSQETQYF
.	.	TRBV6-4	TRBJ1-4	TGTGCCAGCAGTGACCCCCTAAAGGAAAAACTGTTTTTT	CASSDPLKEKLFF
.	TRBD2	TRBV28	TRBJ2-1	TGTGCCAGCAGTCTTCGACTAGCGGGAGGCCATTACAATGAGCAGTTCTTC	CASSLRLAGGHYNEQFF
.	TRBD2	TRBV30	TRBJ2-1	TGTGCCTGGAGTGTCTTAGCGGGGTACAATGAGCAGTTCTTC	CAWSVLAGYNEQFF
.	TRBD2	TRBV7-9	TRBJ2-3	TGTGCCAGCAGCCCCATTTCACTAGCGGGGGAACGGGATACGCAGTATTTT	CASSPISLAGERDTQYF
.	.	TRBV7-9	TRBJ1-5	TGTGCCAGCAGCTTAGCACCTGACGGGACAACCAATCAGCCCCAGCATTTT	CASSLAPDGTTNQPQHF
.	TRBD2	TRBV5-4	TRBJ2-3	TGTGCCAGCAGCTGGGGGAGGGACACAGATACGCAGTATTTT	CASSWGRDTDTQYF
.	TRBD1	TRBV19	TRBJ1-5	TGTGCCAGTAGTTTGGACAGGGGGCGCAATCAGCCCCAGCATTTT	CASSLDRGRNQPQHF
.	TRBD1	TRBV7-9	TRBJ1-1	TGTGCCAGCAGCTTAGGGACAGGAGCCACTGAAGCTTTCTTT	CASSLGTGATEAFF
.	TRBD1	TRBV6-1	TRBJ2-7	TGTGCCAGCAGTCACAGGGGCCCCTACGAGCAGTACTTC	CASSHRGPYEQYF
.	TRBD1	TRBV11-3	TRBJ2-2	TGTGCCAGCAGCGATCGACAGGGATCGAACACCGGGGAGCTGTTTTTT	CASSDRQGSNTGELFF
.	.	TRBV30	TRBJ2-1	TGTGCCTGGAGTGGGGACTCGGGGTTCTACAATGAGCAGTTCTTC	CAWSGDSGFYNEQFF
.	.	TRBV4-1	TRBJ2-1	TGCGCCAGCAGCCAAGATCGGGCCCAGGGCTCCTACAATGAGCAGTTCTTC	CASSQDRAQGSYNEQFF
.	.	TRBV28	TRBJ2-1	TGTGCCAGCAGTTTGAGGCGGGCTTACAATGAGCAGTTCTTC	CASSLRRAYNEQFF
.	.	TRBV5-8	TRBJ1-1	TGTGCCAGCAGCCCTTCCGGGGGGAACACTGAAGCTTTCTTT	CASSPSGGNTEAFF
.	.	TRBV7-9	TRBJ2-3	TGTGCCAGCAGCTTAACGACCGGGGATACGCAGTATTTT	CASSLTTGDTQYF
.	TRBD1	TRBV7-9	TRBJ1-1	TGTGCCAGCAGCTTAGGGGACAGGAACACTGAAGCTTTCTTT	CASSLGDRNTEAFF
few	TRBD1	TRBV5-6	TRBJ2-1	TGTGCCAGCAGCGCTGGACAGGCCAATGAGCAGTTCTTC	CASSAGQANEQFF
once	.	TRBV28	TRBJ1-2	TGTGCCAGCAGCCGAGGGAGTAACTATGGCTACACCTTC	CASSRGSNYGYTF
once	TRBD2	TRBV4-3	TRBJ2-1	TGCGCCAGCAGACCAAACAGCGGGGGGGCCAATGAGCAGTTCTTC	CASRPNSGGANEQFF
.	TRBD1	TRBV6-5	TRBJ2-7	TGTGCCAGCAGCCTCGACAGGGGCTACGAGCAGTACTTC	CASSLDRGYEQYF
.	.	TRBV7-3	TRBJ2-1	TGTGCCAGCAGCTTTCAGGGGCCTAACTCCTACAATGAGCAGTTCTTC	CASSFQGPNSYNEQFF
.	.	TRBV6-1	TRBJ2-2	TGTGCCAGCAGCCCGCAAACCCGCGACACCGGGGAGCTGTTTTTT	CASSPQTRDTGELFF
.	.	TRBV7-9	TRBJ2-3	TGTGCCAGCAGCTTTTCTGATACGCAGTATTTT	CASSFSDTQYF
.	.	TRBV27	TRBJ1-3	TGTGCCAGCTCCTCGACGGGCTCTGGAAACACCATATATTTT	CASSSTGSGNTIYF
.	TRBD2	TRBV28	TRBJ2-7	TGTGCCAGCAGTATAAGCGGGAGGGCCAGGGAGCAGTACTTC	CASSISGRAREQYF
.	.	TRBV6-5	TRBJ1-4	TGTGCCAGCAGTTACGGGCAGGGGTCGGAAAAACTGTTTTTT	CASSYGQGSEKLFF
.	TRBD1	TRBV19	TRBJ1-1	TGTGCCAGTAGTATGGGACAGGGGGCTGAAGCTTTCTTT	CASSMGQGAEAFF
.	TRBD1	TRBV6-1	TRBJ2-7	TGTGCCAGCCGAGGGGGACAGACTGAGCAGTACTTC	CASRGGQTEQYF
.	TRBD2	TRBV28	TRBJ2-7	TGTGCCAGCAGTTTCAGGACTAGCGGGTTCTACGAGCAGTACTTC	CASSFRTSGFYEQYF
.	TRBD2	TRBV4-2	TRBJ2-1	TGTGCCAGCAGCCTGACTAGCGGGGGGGAAAATGAGCAGTTCTTC	CASSLTSGGENEQFF
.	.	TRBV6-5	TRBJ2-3	TGTGCCAGCAGTCCCAGGGGTTCCCCAGATACGCAGTATTTT	CASSPRGSPDTQYF
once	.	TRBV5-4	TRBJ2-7	TGTGCCAGCAGTTACCTAGGCCCTCTTAAGGGGTACGAGCAGTACTTC	CASSYLGPLKGYEQYF
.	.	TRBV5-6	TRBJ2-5	TGTGCCAGCAGCCTCGCGGAGACCCAGTACTTC	CASSLAETQYF